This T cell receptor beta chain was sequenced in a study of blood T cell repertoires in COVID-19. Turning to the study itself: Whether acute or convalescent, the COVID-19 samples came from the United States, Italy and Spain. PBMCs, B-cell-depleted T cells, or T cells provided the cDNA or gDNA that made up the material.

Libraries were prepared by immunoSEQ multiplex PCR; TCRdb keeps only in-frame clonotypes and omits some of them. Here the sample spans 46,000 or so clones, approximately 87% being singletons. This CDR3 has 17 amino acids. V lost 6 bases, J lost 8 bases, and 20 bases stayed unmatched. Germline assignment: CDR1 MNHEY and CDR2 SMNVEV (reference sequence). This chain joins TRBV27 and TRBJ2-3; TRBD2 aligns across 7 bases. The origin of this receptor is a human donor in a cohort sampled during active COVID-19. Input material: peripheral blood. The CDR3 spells CASSPSGDGYGFGTQYF. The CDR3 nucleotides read TGTGCCAGCAGCCCTAGCGGTGATGGATATGGGTTTGGTACGCAGTATTTT.